Listed below are T cell receptor beta chains from one sample, sequenced in a study of blood T cell repertoires in COVID-19. The data were produced by immunoSEQ multiplex PCR, yet TCRdb's version contains in-frame clones alone and is incomplete. Here the sample spans 100,000 to 150,000 clones, around 85% being singletons. Sequenced material: peripheral blood. These receptors were obtained from a woman of 80 years or more with COVID-19, enrolled during active disease. The CDR3 runs from the conserved cysteine through the conserved F or W. D genes are given only for firm matches. Clone size is given for some rows only: seen once, a few or many times, or a class if the clone is expanded.

size,D,J,V,length,DNA,CDR3
.,.,TRBJ2-5,TRBV6-1,15,TGTGCCAGCAGTGAAAGCAGGGGAAAGCAAGAGACCCAGTACTTC,CASSESRGKQETQYF
.,.,TRBJ1-2,TRBV14,12,TGTGCCAGCAGCCAAGACAGGCTTGGCTACACCTTC,CASSQDRLGYTF
few,TRBD2,TRBJ2-1,TRBV14,15,TGTGCCAGCAGCCCTCGACTAGCGGGAGGGGCTGAGCAGTTCTTC,CASSPRLAGGAEQFF
.,TRBD2,TRBJ2-1,TRBV29-1,14,TGCAGCGTTGGGGTAGCGGGACGGGGAAATGAGCAGTTCTTC,CSVGVAGRGNEQFF
.,.,TRBJ1-2,TRBV28,12,TGTGCCAGCAGTTTTAGGGGCTATGGCTACACCTTC,CASSFRGYGYTF
.,TRBD2,TRBJ2-7,TRBV28,16,TGTGCCAGCAGTTTATTGGGGACTAGCGGGGCGGAGGAGCAGTACTTC,CASSLLGTSGAEEQYF
.,TRBD2,TRBJ2-1,TRBV7-2,13,TGTGCCAGCAGCTCCTTTACTAGCGGGAGTTTGTTCTTC,CASSSFTSGSLFF
.,TRBD2,TRBJ2-3,TRBV4-2,17,TGTGCCAGCAGCCAAGAGTCTAGCGGGAGGGCCTCAGATACGCAGTATTTT,CASSQESSGRASDTQYF
few,.,TRBJ1-5,TRBV19,13,TGTGCCAGTAGTAGAGACAGAAATCAGCCCCAGCATTTT,CASSRDRNQPQHF
many,TRBD2,TRBJ2-2,TRBV6-5,16,TGTGCCAGCAGTTTGAGAGCGGGAGGGGGCACCGGGGAGCTGTTTTTT,CASSLRAGGGTGELFF
.,.,TRBJ1-2,TRBV2,15,TGTGCCAGCAGGGACTCAAGGACGGGGAACTATGGCTACACCTTC,CASRDSRTGNYGYTF